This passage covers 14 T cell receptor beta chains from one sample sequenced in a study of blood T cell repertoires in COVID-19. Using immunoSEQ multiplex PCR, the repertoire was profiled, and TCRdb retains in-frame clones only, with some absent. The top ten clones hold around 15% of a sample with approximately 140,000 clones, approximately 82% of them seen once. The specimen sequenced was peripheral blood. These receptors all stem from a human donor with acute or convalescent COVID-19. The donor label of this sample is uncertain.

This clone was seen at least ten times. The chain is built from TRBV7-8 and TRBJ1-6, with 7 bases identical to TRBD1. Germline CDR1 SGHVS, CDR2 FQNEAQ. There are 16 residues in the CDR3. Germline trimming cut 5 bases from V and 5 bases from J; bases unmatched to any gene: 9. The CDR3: CASSDPTGIHNSPLHF. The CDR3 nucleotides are TGTGCCAGCAGCGACCCGACAGGGATCCATAATTCACCCCTCCACTTT.

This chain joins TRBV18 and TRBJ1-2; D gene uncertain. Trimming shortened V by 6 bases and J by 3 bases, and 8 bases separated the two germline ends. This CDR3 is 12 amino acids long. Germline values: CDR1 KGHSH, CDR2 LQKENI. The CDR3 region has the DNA TGTGCCAGCTCGGCCGGGGACTATGGCTACACCTTC. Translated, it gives CASSAGDYGYTF.

DNA of the CDR3: TGTGCTAGTGGCTTAAGTCAGGGGACTAATGAAAAACTGTTTTTT. Its translation is CASGLSQGTNEKLFF. The V call is TRBV12-5, the J call TRBJ1-4; D might be TRBD1 (6 bases). From germline, CDR1 is LGHNT and CDR2 FRNRAP. The CDR3 length is 15 residues. The V gene lost 6 bases and the J gene lost 2 bases, with 13 bases spanning the gap. The whole variable domain, filled in from reference TRBV12-5 and TRBJ1-4, reads DARVTQTPRHKVTEMGQEVTMRCQPILGHNTVFWYRQTMMQGLELLAYFRNRAPLDDSGMPKDRFSAEMPDATLATLKIQPSEPRDSAVYFCASGLSQGTNEKLFFGSGTQLSVL.

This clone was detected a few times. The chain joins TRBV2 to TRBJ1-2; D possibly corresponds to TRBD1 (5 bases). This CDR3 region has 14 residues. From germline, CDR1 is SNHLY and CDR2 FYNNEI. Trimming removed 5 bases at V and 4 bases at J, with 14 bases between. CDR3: CASSPDKQGYGYTF. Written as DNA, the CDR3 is TGTGCCAGCAGTCCAGATAAGCAGGGCTATGGCTACACCTTC. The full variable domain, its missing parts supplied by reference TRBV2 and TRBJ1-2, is EPEVTQTPSHQVTQMGQEVILRCVPISNHLYFYWYRQILGQKVEFLVSFYNNEISEKSEIFDDQFSVERPDGSNFTLKIRSTKLEDSAMYFCASSPDKQGYGYTFGSGTRLTVV.

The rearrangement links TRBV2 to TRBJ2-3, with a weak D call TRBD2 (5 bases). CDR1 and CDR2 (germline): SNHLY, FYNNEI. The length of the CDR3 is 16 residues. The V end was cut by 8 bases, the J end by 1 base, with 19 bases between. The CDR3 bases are TGTGCCAGCCGGGTTCGGGGTGGAGGTGGCACAGATACGCAGTATTTT. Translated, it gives CASRVRGGGGTDTQYF.

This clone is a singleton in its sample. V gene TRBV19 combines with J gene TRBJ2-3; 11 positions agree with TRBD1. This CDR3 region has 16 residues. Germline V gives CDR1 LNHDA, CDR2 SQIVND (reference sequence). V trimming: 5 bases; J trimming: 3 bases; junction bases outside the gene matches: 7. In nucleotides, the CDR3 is TGTGCCAGTAGTTATAGAAGGGACAGGGGGACAGATACGCAGTATTTT. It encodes CASSYRRDRGTDTQYF.

In nucleotides, the CDR3 is TGTGCCAGCAGCCGAGGCAGGGGGTCAGGTGGCTACACCTTC. This gives the protein CASSRGRGSGGYTF. This chain connects TRBV5-6 to TRBJ1-2; 7 bases map to TRBD1. The CDR3 runs to 14 residues. CDR1 SGHDT and CDR2 YYEEEE come from the germline V gene. V was pared by 4 bases and J by 7 bases, with 10 bases of the junction left unmatched.

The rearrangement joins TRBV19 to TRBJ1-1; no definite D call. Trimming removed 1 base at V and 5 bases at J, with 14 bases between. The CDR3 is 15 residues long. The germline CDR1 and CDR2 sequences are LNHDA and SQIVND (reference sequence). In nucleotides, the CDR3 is TGTGCCAGTAGTATAGTTTCGGGGATCGGGACTGAAGCTTTCTTT. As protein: CASSIVSGIGTEAFF.

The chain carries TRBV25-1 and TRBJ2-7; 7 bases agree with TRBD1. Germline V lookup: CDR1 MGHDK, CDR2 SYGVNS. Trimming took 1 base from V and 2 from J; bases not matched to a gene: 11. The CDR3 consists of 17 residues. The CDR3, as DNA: TGTGCCAGCAGTGAATCCTTGTGGCGGACAGGCGCCTACGAGCAGTACTTC. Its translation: CASSESLWRTGAYEQYF.

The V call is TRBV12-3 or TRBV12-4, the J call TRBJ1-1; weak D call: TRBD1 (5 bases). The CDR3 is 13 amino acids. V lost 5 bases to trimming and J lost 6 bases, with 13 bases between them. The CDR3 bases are TGTGCCAGCAGTCCTTTTCCAGGGTCTGAAGCTTTCTTT. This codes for CASSPFPGSEAFF.

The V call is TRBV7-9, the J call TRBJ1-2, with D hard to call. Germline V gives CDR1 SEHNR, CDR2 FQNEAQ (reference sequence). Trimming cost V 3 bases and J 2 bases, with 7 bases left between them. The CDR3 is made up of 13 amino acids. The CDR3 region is CASSLGENYGYTF. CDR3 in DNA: TGTGCCAGCAGCTTGGGAGAAAACTATGGCTACACCTTC.

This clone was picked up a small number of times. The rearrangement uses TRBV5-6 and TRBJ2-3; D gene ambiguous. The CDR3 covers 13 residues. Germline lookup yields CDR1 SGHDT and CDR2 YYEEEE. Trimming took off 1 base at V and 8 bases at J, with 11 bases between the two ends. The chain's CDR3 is CASSLRPAGTQYF. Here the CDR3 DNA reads TGTGCCAGCAGCTTGAGGCCAGCAGGTACGCAGTATTTT.

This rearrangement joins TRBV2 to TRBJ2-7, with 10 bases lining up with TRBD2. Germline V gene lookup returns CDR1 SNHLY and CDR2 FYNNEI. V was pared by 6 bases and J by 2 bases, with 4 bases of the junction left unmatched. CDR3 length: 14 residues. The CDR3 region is CASSLLAGAYEQYF. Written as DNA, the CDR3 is TGTGCCAGCAGCCTGCTAGCGGGGGCCTACGAGCAGTACTTC.

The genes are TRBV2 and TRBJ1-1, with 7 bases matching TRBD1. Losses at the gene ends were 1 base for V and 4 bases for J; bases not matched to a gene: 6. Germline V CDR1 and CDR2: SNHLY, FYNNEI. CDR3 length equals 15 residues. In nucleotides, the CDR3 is TGTGCCAGCAGTGAAGTAGGCCACAGGGGCACTGAAGCTTTCTTT. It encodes CASSEVGHRGTEAFF.